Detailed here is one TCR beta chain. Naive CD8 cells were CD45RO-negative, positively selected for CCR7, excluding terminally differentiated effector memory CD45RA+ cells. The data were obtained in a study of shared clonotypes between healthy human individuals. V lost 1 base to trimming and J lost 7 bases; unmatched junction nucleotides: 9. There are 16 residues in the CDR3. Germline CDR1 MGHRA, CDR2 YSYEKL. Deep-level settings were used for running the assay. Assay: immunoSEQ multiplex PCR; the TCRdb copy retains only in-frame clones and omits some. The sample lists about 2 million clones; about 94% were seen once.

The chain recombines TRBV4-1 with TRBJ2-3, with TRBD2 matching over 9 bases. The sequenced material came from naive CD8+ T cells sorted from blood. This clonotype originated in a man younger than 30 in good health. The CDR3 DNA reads TGCGCCAGCAGCCAAGGACCGGGACTAGCAGATAATACGCAGTATTTT. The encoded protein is CASSQGPGLADNTQYF.